The 5 T cell receptor beta chains presented below share a single source sample, sequenced in a study of cytomegalovirus exposure and HLA in healthy donors. TCRdb's copy holds only in-frame clones and misses some; the assay was immunoSEQ multiplex PCR. Of about 64,000 clones in the sample, around 89% are singletons; the top ten hold 1.7%. The sequenced material came from PBMCs. The source is a woman younger than 35 in good health and CMV-seronegative.

This rearrangement joins TRBV30 to TRBJ2-1, with 15 bases aligning to TRBD2. The CDR3 covers 18 residues. J gave up 9 bases and V 3 bases, and 15 bases lay outside the gene matches. Germline CDR1 GTSNPN, CDR2 SVGIG (reference sequence). The chain's CDR3 is CAWSPVGRGTSGRTEQFF. CDR3 DNA sequence: TGTGCCTGGAGCCCGGTGGGGAGGGGGACTAGCGGGAGGACTGAGCAGTTCTTC.

This clone turned up a few times. The chain links TRBV7-9 to TRBJ1-1, with a tentative D call TRBD1 (5 bases). Deletions cut 4 bases from V and 1 base from J, with 10 bases between. The CDR3 is made up of 14 amino acids. Germline CDR1 is SEHNR and CDR2 is FQNEAQ (reference sequence). This CDR3 is CASSSGVENTEAFF. The DNA for the CDR3 is TGTGCCAGCAGCTCGGGGGTGGAGAACACTGAAGCTTTCTTT.

This chain uses TRBV7-3 with TRBJ1-2, with 8 bases matching TRBD1. The CDR3 spans 13 residues. CDR1 is SGHTA, CDR2 FQGTGA, per germline. V lost 5 bases and J lost 5; bases outside the gene matches: 4. The CDR3 protein is CASSATGGYGYTF. CDR3 coding DNA: TGTGCCAGCAGCGCTACAGGGGGGTATGGCTACACCTTC. Supplemented by reference TRBV7-3 and TRBJ1-2, the full variable domain reads GAGVSQTPSNKVTEKGKYVELRCDPISGHTALYWYRQSLGQGPEFLIYFQGTGAADDSGLPNDRFFAVRPEGSVSTLKIQRTERGDSAVYLCASSATGGYGYTFGSGTRLTVV.

The chain uses TRBV2 and TRBJ2-5; TRBD1 might be the D (6 bases). Trimming pared 6 bases from V and 1 base from J, leaving 12 bases between. CDR1 is SNHLY and CDR2 is FYNNEI in the germline V gene. The CDR3 extends over 14 amino acids. CDR3 nucleotides: TGTGCCAGCAGAACCGGGACAATCCAAGAGACCCAGTACTTC. Its protein is CASRTGTIQETQYF.

The chain links TRBV6-1 to TRBJ2-1; D perhaps matches TRBD2 (5 bases). Trimming removed 7 bases from V and 4 bases from J, with 17 bases in between. The CDR3 spans 15 residues. Germline-derived CDR1 and CDR2 are MNHNS and SASEGT. CDR3 in amino acids: CASIPLAVAYNEQFF. CDR3 sequence (DNA): TGTGCCAGCATCCCCCTGGCGGTAGCGTACAATGAGCAGTTCTTC.